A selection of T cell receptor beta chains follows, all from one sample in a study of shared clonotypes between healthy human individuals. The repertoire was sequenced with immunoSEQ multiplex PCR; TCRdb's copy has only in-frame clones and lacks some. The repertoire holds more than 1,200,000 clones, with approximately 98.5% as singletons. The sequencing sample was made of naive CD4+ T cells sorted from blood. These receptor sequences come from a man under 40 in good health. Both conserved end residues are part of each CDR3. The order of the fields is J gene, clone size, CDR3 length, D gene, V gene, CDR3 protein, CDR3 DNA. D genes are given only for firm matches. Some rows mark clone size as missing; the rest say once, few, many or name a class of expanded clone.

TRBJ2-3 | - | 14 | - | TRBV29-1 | CSVEWGFGTDTQYF | TGCAGCGTTGAATGGGGATTTGGCACAGATACGCAGTATTTT
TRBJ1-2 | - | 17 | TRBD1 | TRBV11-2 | CASSSIGQVKANYGYTF | TGTGCCAGCAGCTCGATCGGACAGGTCAAAGCTAACTATGGCTACACCTTC
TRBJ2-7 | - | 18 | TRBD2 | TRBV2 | CASSDWGRTSGISYEQYF | TGTGCCAGCAGTGATTGGGGCCGTACTAGCGGGATTTCCTACGAGCAGTACTTC
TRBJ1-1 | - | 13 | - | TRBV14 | CASSPVDRTEAFF | TGTGCCAGCAGCCCGGTAGATCGTACTGAAGCTTTCTTT
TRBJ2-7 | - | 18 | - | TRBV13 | CASSSRPPGGGSSYEQYF | TGTGCCAGCAGCTCCCGCCCACCCGGGGGTGGGAGCTCCTACGAGCAGTACTTC
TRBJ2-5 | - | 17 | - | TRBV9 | CASSAGVDLLSGETQYF | TGTGCCAGCAGCGCCGGGGTCGACTTATTGTCGGGGGAGACCCAGTACTTC
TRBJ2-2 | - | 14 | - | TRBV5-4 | CASSPFGPTGELFF | TGTGCCAGCAGCCCATTTGGACCCACCGGGGAGCTGTTTTTT
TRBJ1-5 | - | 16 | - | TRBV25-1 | CASSEGGGAANQPQHF | TGTGCCAGCAGTGAAGGTGGGGGGGCCGCCAATCAGCCCCAGCATTTT
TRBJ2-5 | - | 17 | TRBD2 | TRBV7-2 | CASSLVGTSGSQETQYF | TGTGCCAGCAGCTTAGTGGGGACTAGCGGGAGTCAAGAGACCCAGTACTTC
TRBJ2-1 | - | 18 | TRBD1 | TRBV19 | CASSAQPQGVTSYNEQFF | TGTGCCAGTAGTGCTCAACCGCAGGGGGTCACCTCCTACAATGAGCAGTTCTTC
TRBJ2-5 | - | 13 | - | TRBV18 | CASSPGVGETQYF | TGTGCCAGCTCACCGGGAGTAGGAGAGACCCAGTACTTC
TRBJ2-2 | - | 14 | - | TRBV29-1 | CSVEDPWNTGELFF | TGCAGCGTTGAAGATCCTTGGAACACCGGGGAGCTGTTTTTT
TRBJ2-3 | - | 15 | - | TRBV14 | CASSQVGGHTDTQYF | TGTGCCAGCAGCCAAGTTGGGGGACACACAGATACGCAGTATTTT
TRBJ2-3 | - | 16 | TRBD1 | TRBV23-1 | CASRGGTGGAGNTQYF | TGCGCCAGCAGGGGGGGAACAGGGGGCGCTGGAAATACGCAGTATTTT
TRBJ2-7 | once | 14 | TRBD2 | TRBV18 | CASSSGGGRGEQYF | TGTGCCAGCTCAAGTGGCGGCGGGAGAGGCGAGCAGTACTTC
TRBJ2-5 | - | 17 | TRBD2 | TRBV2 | CASSGGSGRGVGETQYF | TGTGCCAGCAGCGGGGGTAGCGGGAGGGGAGTAGGCGAGACCCAGTACTTC
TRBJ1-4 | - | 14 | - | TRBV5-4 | CASSPAPSWEKLFF | TGTGCCAGCAGCCCGGCTCCTTCTTGGGAAAAACTGTTTTTT
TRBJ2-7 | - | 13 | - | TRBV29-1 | CSVGGSRAYEQYF | TGCAGCGTTGGCGGATCTAGAGCCTACGAGCAGTACTTC
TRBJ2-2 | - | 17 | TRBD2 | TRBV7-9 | CASSLKREDRRAGELFF | TGTGCCAGCAGCTTGAAGCGGGAGGACCGCCGGGCCGGGGAGCTGTTTTTT